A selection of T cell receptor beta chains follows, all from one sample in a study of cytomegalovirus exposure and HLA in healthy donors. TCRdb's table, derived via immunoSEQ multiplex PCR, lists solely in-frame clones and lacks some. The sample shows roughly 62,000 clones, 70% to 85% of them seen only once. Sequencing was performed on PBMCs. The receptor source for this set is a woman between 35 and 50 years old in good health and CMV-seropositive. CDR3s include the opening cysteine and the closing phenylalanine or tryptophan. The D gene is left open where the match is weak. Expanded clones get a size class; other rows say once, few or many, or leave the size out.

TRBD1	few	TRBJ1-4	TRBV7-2	CASSRQGEIEKLFF	TGTGCCAGCAGCCGACAGGGCGAGATTGAAAAACTGTTTTTT
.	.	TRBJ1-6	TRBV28	CAASSYNSPLHF	TGTGCCGCCAGCTCCTATAATTCACCCCTCCACTTT
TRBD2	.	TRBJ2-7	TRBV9	CASIHPSGGADNEQYF	TGTGCCAGCATCCATCCTAGCGGGGGGGCCGATAACGAGCAGTACTTC
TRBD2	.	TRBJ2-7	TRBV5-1	CASSSRGLAGGPNEQYF	TGCGCCAGCAGCTCGCGGGGACTAGCGGGGGGGCCTAACGAGCAGTACTTC
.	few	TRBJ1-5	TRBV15	CATSRIQGFGVTQPQHF	TGTGCCACCAGCAGAATCCAGGGGTTTGGGGTGACTCAGCCCCAGCATTTT
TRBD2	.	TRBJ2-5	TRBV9	CASSVEARVVSGGKETQYF	TGTGCCAGCAGCGTAGAAGCGCGGGTAGTTAGCGGGGGAAAAGAGACCCAGTACTTC
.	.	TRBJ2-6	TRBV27	CASSLRAGTGANVLTF	TGTGCCAGCAGTTTACGAGCAGGGACTGGGGCCAACGTCCTGACTTTC
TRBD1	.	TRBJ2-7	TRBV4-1	CASSLGQRNEQYF	TGCGCCAGCAGCCTGGGACAGCGTAACGAGCAGTACTTC
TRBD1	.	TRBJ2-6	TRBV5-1	CASSPYGTGGIGANVLTF	TGCGCCAGCAGCCCCTACGGGACAGGGGGAATTGGGGCCAACGTCCTGACTTTC
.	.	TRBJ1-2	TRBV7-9	CASSWGEGGVGYTF	TGTGCCAGCAGCTGGGGGGAGGGGGGGGTCGGCTACACCTTC
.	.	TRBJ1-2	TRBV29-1	CSGFDYGYTF	TGCAGCGGATTTGACTACGGCTACACCTTC
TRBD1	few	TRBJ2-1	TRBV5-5	CASSPRAGTGSYNEQFF	TGTGCCAGCAGCCCAAGGGCCGGGACAGGGTCCTACAATGAGCAGTTCTTC
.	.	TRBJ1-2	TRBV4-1	CASSQASGHNYGYTF	TGCGCCAGCAGCCAAGCGTCAGGACATAACTATGGCTACACCTTC
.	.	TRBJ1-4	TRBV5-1	CASSTGPSNEKLFF	TGCGCCAGCAGTACAGGACCCAGTAATGAAAAACTGTTTTTT
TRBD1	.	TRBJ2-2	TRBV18	CASSPPTGGTNTGELFF	TGTGCCAGCTCACCCCCGACAGGGGGGACGAACACCGGGGAGCTGTTTTTT
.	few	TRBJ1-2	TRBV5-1	CASSAGSGGVNYGYTF	TGCGCCAGCAGCGCGGGATCAGGCGGGGTGAACTATGGCTACACCTTC
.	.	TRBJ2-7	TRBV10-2	CASSESGQITYEQYF	TGCGCCAGCAGTGAGTCGGGGCAGATCACCTACGAGCAGTACTTC
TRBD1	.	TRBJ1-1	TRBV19	CASSARGLMNTEAFF	TGTGCCAGTAGTGCCAGGGGGCTCATGAACACTGAAGCTTTCTTT
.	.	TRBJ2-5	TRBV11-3	CASSLDGLTAGKKTQYF	TGTGCCAGCAGCTTAGATGGCCTGACAGCCGGTAAAAAGACCCAGTACTTC
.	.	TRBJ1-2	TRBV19	CASSQEGLYYGYTF	TGTGCCAGTTCCCAGGAGGGTCTTTATTATGGCTACACCTTC
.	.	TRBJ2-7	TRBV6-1	CASKSFPYEQYF	TGTGCCAGCAAGTCTTTTCCTTACGAGCAGTACTTC
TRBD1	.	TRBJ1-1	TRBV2	CASSEWTGGGFSEAFF	TGTGCCAGCAGTGAATGGACAGGGGGCGGATTCTCTGAAGCTTTCTTT
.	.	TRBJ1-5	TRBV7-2	CASSHQPGSNQPQHF	TGTGCCAGCAGCCATCAGCCAGGGTCAAATCAGCCCCAGCATTTT
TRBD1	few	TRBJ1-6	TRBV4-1	CASSQQTGGNSPLHF	TGCGCCAGCAGCCAACAGACAGGGGGAAATTCACCCCTCCACTTT
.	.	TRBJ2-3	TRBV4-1	CASSQPIGLPPTDTQYF	TGCGCCAGCAGCCAACCAATAGGACTGCCTCCGACAGATACGCAGTATTTT
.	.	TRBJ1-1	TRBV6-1	CASRGRGGAFF	TGTGCCAGCAGGGGGCGGGGGGGAGCTTTCTTT
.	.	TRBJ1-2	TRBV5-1	CASSFRGAYGYTF	TGCGCCAGCAGCTTCAGGGGCGCGTATGGCTACACCTTC
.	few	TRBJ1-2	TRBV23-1	CASTPPDSSGYTF	TGCGCCAGCACCCCCCCGGACAGCAGCGGCTACACCTTC
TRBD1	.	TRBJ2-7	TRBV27	CASSSGDSRAEYF	TGTGCCAGCAGTTCAGGGGACAGTCGAGCGGAGTACTTC
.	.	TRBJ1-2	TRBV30	CAWSVSQAYGYTF	TGTGCCTGGAGTGTAAGCCAGGCCTATGGCTACACCTTC
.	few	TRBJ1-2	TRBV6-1	CASSVEVSYGYTF	TGTGCCAGCAGTGTCGAGGTTTCCTATGGCTACACCTTC
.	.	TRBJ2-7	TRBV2	CASSDGRGSYEQYF	TGTGCCAGCAGTGACGGGCGGGGTTCCTACGAGCAGTACTTC
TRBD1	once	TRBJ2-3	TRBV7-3	CASSSDRGGDTQYF	TGTGCCAGCAGCTCGGACAGGGGGGGAGATACGCAGTATTTT
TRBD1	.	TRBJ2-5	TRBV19	CATGDRTETGTQYF	TGTGCCACCGGGGACAGGACCGAAACTGGGACCCAGTACTTC
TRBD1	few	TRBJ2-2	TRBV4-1	CASSQSTGTGAGRQRELFF	TGCGCCAGCAGCCAATCCACAGGTACAGGGGCTGGCCGGCAACGGGAGCTGTTTTTT
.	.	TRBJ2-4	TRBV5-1	CASRLDTLAKNIQYF	TGCGCCAGCAGATTGGACACCCTAGCCAAAAACATTCAGTACTTC
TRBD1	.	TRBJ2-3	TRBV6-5	CASSPTGGIRDTQYF	TGTGCCAGCAGTCCGACAGGGGGGATTAGGGATACGCAGTATTTT
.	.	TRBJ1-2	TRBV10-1	CASSESISYGYTF	TGCGCCAGCAGTGAGTCCATCAGCTATGGCTACACCTTC
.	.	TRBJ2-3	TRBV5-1	CASSLGRGGSTDTQYF	TGCGCCAGCAGCTTGGGCAGGGGAGGGAGCACAGATACGCAGTATTTT
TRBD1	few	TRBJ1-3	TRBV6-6	CASRRQGGNTIYF	TGTGCCAGCAGGAGACAGGGTGGAAACACCATATATTTT
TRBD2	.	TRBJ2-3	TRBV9	CASSVRGGGADTQYF	TGTGCCAGCAGCGTGAGGGGCGGGGGGGCAGATACGCAGTATTTT
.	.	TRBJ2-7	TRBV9	CASFSGTFLYEQYF	TGTGCCAGCTTTTCCGGGACTTTCCTCTACGAGCAGTACTTC
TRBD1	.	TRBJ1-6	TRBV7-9	CASSQQGGSNSPLHF	TGTGCCAGCAGCCAGCAGGGGGGTTCGAATTCACCCCTCCACTTT
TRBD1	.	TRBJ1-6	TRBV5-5	CASSLVGGQGNSPLHF	TGTGCCAGCAGCTTGGTGGGAGGACAGGGGAATTCACCCCTCCACTTT
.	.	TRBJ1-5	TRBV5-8	CASSLALGRPQHF	TGTGCCAGCAGCTTGGCACTCGGTAGGCCCCAGCATTTT
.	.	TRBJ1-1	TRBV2	CASSHWNTEAFF	TGTGCCAGCAGCCACTGGAACACTGAAGCTTTCTTT
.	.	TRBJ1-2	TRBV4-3	CASSSGRGYGYTF	TGCGCCAGCAGCAGCGGCAGGGGCTATGGCTACACCTTC
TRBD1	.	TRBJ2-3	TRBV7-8	CASSPQRQGPTDTQYF	TGTGCCAGCAGCCCCCAGCGACAGGGCCCCACAGATACGCAGTATTTT
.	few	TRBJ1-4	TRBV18	CASSRGIGNEKLFF	TGTGCCAGCTCACGCGGGATAGGGAATGAAAAACTGTTTTTT
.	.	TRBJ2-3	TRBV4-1	CASSQAPDSTDTQYF	TGCGCCAGCAGCCAAGCCCCGGACTCCACAGATACGCAGTATTTT
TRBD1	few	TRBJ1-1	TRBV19	CASRWTGGKAEAFF	TGTGCCAGTAGATGGACAGGGGGGAAGGCTGAAGCTTTCTTT
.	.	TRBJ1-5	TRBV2	CASSEARGNQPQHF	TGTGCCAGCAGTGAAGCGCGGGGCAATCAGCCCCAGCATTTT
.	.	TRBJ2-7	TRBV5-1	CASRDTKETYEQYF	TGCGCCAGCCGGGACACCAAAGAAACCTACGAGCAGTACTTC
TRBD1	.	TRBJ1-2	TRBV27	CASSFLDRGRRSSGYTF	TGTGCCAGCAGTTTTCTGGACAGGGGGCGCCGGTCTTCTGGCTACACCTTC
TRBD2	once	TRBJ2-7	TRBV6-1	CASSEADGVGGYYEQYF	TGTGCCAGCAGTGAAGCGGATGGAGTGGGGGGGTACTACGAGCAGTACTTC
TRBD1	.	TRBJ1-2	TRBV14	CASSSTGRTGYTF	TGTGCCAGCAGCTCGACAGGGAGAACCGGCTACACCTTC
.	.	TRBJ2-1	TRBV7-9	CASSLALVGGLIDEQFF	TGTGCCAGCAGCTTAGCGTTGGTGGGGGGGCTTATCGATGAGCAGTTCTTC